This record covers a single T cell receptor (beta chain). Its antigen is as yet unknown. TCRdb's copy holds only in-frame clones and misses some; the assay was immunoSEQ multiplex PCR. The data show about 210,000 clones, 94% seen once. This entry comes from a study of T cell responses to AZD1222 COVID-19 vaccine. The study, taken as a whole, reports: Baseline serostatus was positive in only a handful of AZD1222 recipients. Donors in the cohort were predominantly white British and more often female, and clonal diversity was possibly underestimated.

V gave up 2 bases and J gave up 2 bases, with 10 bases separating them. CDR1 and CDR2 from the germline V gene are MNHNS and SASEGT. The CDR3 has 15 residues. The sample was peripheral blood, taken 28 days after the second dose of the MenACWY control vaccine. This rearrangement joins TRBV6-1 to TRBJ2-1; the D gene is possibly TRBD1 (6 bases). This sequence originates from an adult who received the MenACWY meningococcal vaccine as a control. The DNA of the CDR3 is TGTGCCAGCAGTGAATTACAGGGTCCCTACAATGAGCAGTTCTTC. Translating gives CASSELQGPYNEQFF.